This T cell receptor beta chain was sequenced during a study of molecular identifiers for immune sequencing clone quantification. Findings and caveats of the study: Clones above 20 RNA copies contained over 98% of effector molecules and under 1% of naive molecules.

TCRdb passed the PCR reads through MiXCR, listing each CDR3 protein once. The table has hundreds of thousands of distinct CDR3 sequences, around 25% seen once. The length of the CDR3 is 16 residues. After removal of 4 bases from V and 6 bases from J, the junction contained 13 bases not matched to a gene. In regard to this clonotype: Antigen unknown.

This sequence was found in a human donor in good health. Some libraries in this study had Jurkat cell RNA spiked in. This sequence joins TRBV23-1 and TRBJ1-2; 8 nucleotides line up with TRBD1. TRBV23-1 is an open reading frame, and its role is uncertain. Input material: naive CD8+ T cells from blood, with Jurkat cell RNA spiked in. Specified subset: FACS-sorted CD8+CD4-CCR7+CD45RA+ naive T cells. The CDR3 spells CASSRHGRQGLNGYTF. The DNA for the CDR3 is TGCGCCAGCAGTCGACACGGGAGACAGGGGCTGAATGGCTACACCTTC.